This T cell receptor beta chain was identified in a study of regulatory and conventional T cells in breast cancer. This CDR3 spans 15 amino acids. Germline V lookup: CDR1 SGHTA, CDR2 FQGTGA. V lost 2 bases and J 0 bases, leaving 9 bases between the germline ends. This clonotype has only a few counts. One entry per CDR3 protein results from TCRdb running MiXCR on the PCR reads. This sample carries 550 to 800 distinct CDR3 sequences, about 29% of them seen once, and the ten largest clones take under 15%. This chain connects TRBV7-3 to TRBJ2-3, with TRBD2 as a possible D gene (6 bases). This TCR derives from a female donor with breast cancer. Material for sequencing was regulatory T cells from blood. The CDR3 DNA is TGTGCCAGCAGCTTACTCGGGGGAAGCACAGATACGCAGTATTTT. Translated, it gives CASSLLGGSTDTQYF.